This T cell receptor (beta chain) was recorded in a study of Ad26.COV2.S vaccination and SARS-CoV-2 variants. Study-wide points: The TCR-based breadth and depth measures might underestimate overall T cell responses. Non-spike TCR breadth did not differ much between vaccine and placebo recipients. Vaccine recipients surpassed placebo recipients in spike-specific TCR breadth. Considerable breadth of spike-specific CD8+ and CD4+ T cell responses has reportedly been documented following vaccination.

TCRdb keeps only in-frame clones here, not all; method: immunoSEQ multiplex PCR. This sample has about 180,000 clones; approximately 90% occur once, and the top ten carry roughly 6%. The germline V and J ends were trimmed by 7 bases and 0 bases, with 11 bases remaining between them. Germline CDR1 SNHLY, CDR2 FYNNEI. The CDR3 sequence is 14 residues long. Turning to this clone: Its target is not known.

The sequence was obtained from a human donor who had recovered from COVID-19. The genes are TRBV2 and TRBJ2-3; no reliable D call. The sequencing used peripheral blood, collected after recovery from COVID-19. CDR3 protein: CASTELTSTDTQYF. CDR3 DNA: TGTGCCAGCACCGAGCTTACTAGCACAGATACGCAGTATTTT. Complete variable domain (other parts from reference TRBV2 and TRBJ2-3): EPEVTQTPSHQVTQMGQEVILRCVPISNHLYFYWYRQILGQKVEFLVSFYNNEISEKSEIFDDQFSVERPDGSNFTLKIRSTKLEDSAMYFCASTELTSTDTQYFGPGTRLTVL.